These T cell receptor beta chains were read from a single sample in a study of cytomegalovirus exposure and HLA in healthy donors. The protocol was immunoSEQ multiplex PCR, while the TCRdb copy is restricted to in-frame clones and leaves out a portion. Among around 110,000 clones listed, roughly three quarters were seen once. Sequenced: PBMCs. All receptors come from a man aged 18 to 29 in good health and CMV-seronegative. Each CDR3 is given with its conserved first and last residue. A D gene is named only where the DNA matches it firmly. Clone size is given for some rows only: seen once, a few or many times, or a class if the clone is expanded.

clone_size j_call v_call d_call cdr3_aa cdr3_nt
. TRBJ2-1 TRBV2 TRBD1 CASSVVTGLGEQFF TGTGCCAGCAGTGTGGTGACAGGGTTGGGTGAGCAGTTCTTC
. TRBJ1-3 TRBV21-1 . CASSQGGDRGNTIYF TGTGCCAGCAGCCAGGGGGGGGACAGGGGAAACACCATATATTTT
. TRBJ2-5 TRBV18 . CASSPPRGETQYF TGTGCCAGCTCACCACCGAGAGGAGAGACCCAGTACTTC
. TRBJ2-1 TRBV13 . CASSLAVSWAGNEQFF TGTGCCAGCAGCCTGGCCGTTTCGTGGGCTGGCAATGAGCAGTTCTTC
. TRBJ2-3 TRBV25-1 . CASTDTGTQYF TGTGCCAGCACGGACACGGGTACGCAGTATTTT
. TRBJ2-3 TRBV9 . CASSVDIGTDTQYF TGTGCCAGCAGCGTAGATATAGGCACAGATACGCAGTATTTT
few TRBJ2-7 TRBV5-6 TRBD1 CASRPGQGMGEQYF TGTGCCAGCAGGCCGGGACAGGGTATGGGCGAGCAGTACTTC
. TRBJ2-3 TRBV5-1 TRBD2 CASNVVSGGADTQYF TGCGCCAGCAACGTGGTTAGCGGGGGAGCAGATACGCAGTATTTT
. TRBJ1-5 TRBV6-6 . CASGAAGNQPQHF TGTGCCAGCGGCGCGGCTGGCAATCAGCCCCAGCATTTT
few TRBJ1-1 TRBV6-4 . CASSSQGGTEAFF TGTGCCAGCTCAAGCCAGGGCGGCACTGAAGCTTTCTTT
. TRBJ2-7 TRBV5-1 . CASSRNTAGTYEQYF TGCGCCAGCAGCCGAAATACGGCAGGGACCTACGAGCAGTACTTC
. TRBJ1-5 TRBV6-5 . CASSYSRNSNQPQHF TGTGCCAGCAGTTACTCGAGGAATAGCAATCAGCCCCAGCATTTT
. TRBJ1-5 TRBV19 TRBD1 CASSINRGDQPQHF TGTGCCAGTAGTATAAACAGGGGGGATCAGCCCCAGCATTTT
. TRBJ1-5 TRBV6-4 TRBD1 CASSGPGQGLTVNQPQHF TGTGCCAGCAGTGGTCCTGGACAGGGATTGACTGTCAATCAGCCCCAGCATTTT
. TRBJ2-5 TRBV7-9 . CSSSLGGTARETQYF TGTTCCAGCAGCTTAGGAGGGACTGCCAGGGAGACCCAGTACTTC
. TRBJ1-2 TRBV7-8 . CASSLASLTYGYTF TGTGCCAGCAGCTTAGCCTCACTCACCTATGGCTACACCTTC
. TRBJ2-7 TRBV6-5 . CASSPFGSFHEQYF TGTGCCAGCAGTCCCTTCGGTTCTTTCCACGAGCAGTACTTC
. TRBJ2-6 TRBV2 . CASSAGRRVSGANVLTF TGTGCCAGCAGTGCGGGCCGGAGGGTCTCTGGGGCCAACGTCCTGACTTTC
. TRBJ2-3 TRBV7-3 TRBD2 CASSLTSGVTDTQYF TGTGCCAGCAGCTTGACTAGCGGGGTGACAGATACGCAGTATTTT
. TRBJ2-7 TRBV7-9 TRBD1 CASSSRGQHEQYF TGTGCCAGCAGCTCCAGGGGGCAACACGAGCAGTACTTC
. TRBJ2-5 TRBV14 TRBD2 CASSQDLAGLGTQYF TGTGCCAGCAGCCAAGATTTAGCGGGCTTAGGGACCCAGTACTTC
few TRBJ1-2 TRBV6-1 TRBD1 CASRPTPGGSYGYTF TGTGCCAGCAGGCCTACTCCAGGGGGCAGCTATGGCTACACCTTC
. TRBJ2-7 TRBV2 TRBD1 CASRTTGLNEQYF TGTGCCAGCAGGACGACAGGGCTGAACGAGCAGTACTTC
. TRBJ2-5 TRBV9 TRBD1 CASSVLTGAGETQYF TGTGCCAGCAGCGTGCTGACAGGGGCGGGAGAGACCCAGTACTTC
. TRBJ1-1 TRBV10-3 . CAIRLGTNTEAFF TGTGCCATCAGGCTGGGGACAAACACTGAAGCTTTCTTT
. TRBJ2-1 TRBV9 TRBD1 CASSSWTGGNEQFF TGTGCCAGCAGCTCTTGGACAGGGGGGAATGAGCAGTTCTTC
. TRBJ2-2 TRBV18 TRBD2 CASSPKLAGSGELFF TGTGCCAGCTCACCGAAACTAGCGGGGTCCGGGGAGCTGTTTTTT
. TRBJ2-7 TRBV10-3 TRBD1 CAISDGTDNGAYEQYF TGTGCCATCAGTGATGGGACAGACAATGGGGCCTACGAGCAGTACTTC
. TRBJ2-1 TRBV15 TRBD2 CATSRDPSGGAYNEQFF TGTGCCACCAGCAGAGATCCTAGCGGGGGGGCCTACAATGAGCAGTTCTTC
few TRBJ1-5 TRBV7-8 . CASSFVAVPIGNQPQHF TGTGCCAGCAGCTTCGTGGCAGTTCCCATTGGCAATCAGCCCCAGCATTTT
. TRBJ1-5 TRBV6-6 . CASSRTGFNQPQHF TGTGCCAGCAGTCGCACAGGATTCAATCAGCCCCAGCATTTT
. TRBJ1-2 TRBV4-3 . CASSQVLGVDYGYTF TGCGCCAGCAGCCAAGTTTTAGGGGTAGACTATGGCTACACCTTC
. TRBJ2-5 TRBV27 . CASSPPGEGETQYF TGTGCCAGCAGTCCGCCAGGGGAGGGGGAGACCCAGTACTTC
. TRBJ2-7 TRBV6-1 . CASSHREGGYEQYF TGTGCCAGCAGTCACAGGGAAGGGGGCTACGAGCAGTACTTC
few TRBJ2-7 TRBV5-4 . CASSPARGASYEQYF TGTGCCAGCAGCCCCGCCCGGGGGGCCTCCTACGAGCAGTACTTC
. TRBJ1-5 TRBV7-9 TRBD1 CASSPGTVTSNQPQHF TGTGCCAGCAGCCCAGGGACAGTAACTTCCAATCAGCCCCAGCATTTT
. TRBJ2-3 TRBV4-3 TRBD2 CASSQELAGVVDTQYF TGCGCCAGCAGCCAAGAGCTAGCGGGGGTCGTAGATACGCAGTATTTT
. TRBJ1-3 TRBV4-3 . CASSEGARSGNTIYF TGCGCCAGCAGCGAAGGGGCACGCTCTGGAAACACCATATATTTT
. TRBJ2-2 TRBV9 . CASSEQQGSVTGELFF TGTGCCAGCAGCGAGCAACAGGGTAGCGTCACCGGGGAGCTGTTTTTT
. TRBJ1-5 TRBV5-1 . CASSLDSGNQPQHF TGCGCCAGCAGCTTGGATTCAGGGAATCAGCCCCAGCATTTT
. TRBJ2-5 TRBV4-1 TRBD2 CASSQGGGGYQETQYF TGCGCCAGCAGCCAAGGTGGCGGGGGGTACCAAGAGACCCAGTACTTC
. TRBJ2-3 TRBV29-1 TRBD1 CSSASDRERNTDTQYF TGCAGCTCCGCCTCGGACAGGGAGAGGAACACAGATACGCAGTATTTT
. TRBJ2-1 TRBV11-3 TRBD1 CASSLVGTGLNEQFF TGTGCCAGCAGCTTAGTGGGGACAGGCCTTAATGAGCAGTTCTTC
. TRBJ2-1 TRBV10-1 . CASSETGDEQFF TGCGCCAGCAGTGAAACGGGTGATGAGCAGTTCTTC
once TRBJ2-2 TRBV7-3 TRBD2 CASSPSPGGWNTGELFF TGTGCCAGCAGCCCCTCCCCCGGGGGGTGGAACACCGGGGAGCTGTTTTTT
. TRBJ1-1 TRBV6-1 . CASSGTQNTEAFF TGTGCCAGCAGCGGGACACAGAACACTGAAGCTTTCTTT
once TRBJ1-6 TRBV11-2 TRBD1 CASSLGDSYNSPLHF TGTGCCAGCAGCTTAGGGGACAGCTATAATTCACCCCTCCACTTT
. TRBJ1-6 TRBV7-2 TRBD1 CASSPRTGVSSPLHF TGTGCCAGCAGCCCCCGGACAGGGGTGAGTTCACCCCTCCACTTT
. TRBJ1-1 TRBV20-1 . CSARGATEAFF TGCAGTGCCCGGGGGGCCACTGAAGCTTTCTTT
. TRBJ1-2 TRBV7-9 TRBD1 CASSYSRGRSGGYTF TGTGCCAGCAGCTACTCCAGGGGGCGGTCGGGTGGCTACACCTTC
. TRBJ2-7 TRBV13 . CASSLFASPYEQYF TGTGCCAGCAGCCTATTTGCCTCCCCCTACGAGCAGTACTTC
. TRBJ1-5 TRBV7-2 TRBD1 CASSIRTGENQPQHF TGTGCCAGCAGCATCCGGACAGGGGAGAATCAGCCCCAGCATTTT
. TRBJ1-6 TRBV5-5 TRBD1 CASSRYRGSYNSPLHF TGTGCCAGCAGCCGTTACAGGGGCTCCTATAATTCACCCCTCCACTTT
. TRBJ2-3 TRBV4-2 TRBD1 CASSQSDRESTDTQYF TGTGCCAGCAGCCAATCAGACAGGGAAAGCACAGATACGCAGTATTTT
. TRBJ1-6 TRBV25-1 . CASIGQGNSPLHF TGTGCCAGCATCGGTCAGGGCAATTCACCCCTCCACTTT